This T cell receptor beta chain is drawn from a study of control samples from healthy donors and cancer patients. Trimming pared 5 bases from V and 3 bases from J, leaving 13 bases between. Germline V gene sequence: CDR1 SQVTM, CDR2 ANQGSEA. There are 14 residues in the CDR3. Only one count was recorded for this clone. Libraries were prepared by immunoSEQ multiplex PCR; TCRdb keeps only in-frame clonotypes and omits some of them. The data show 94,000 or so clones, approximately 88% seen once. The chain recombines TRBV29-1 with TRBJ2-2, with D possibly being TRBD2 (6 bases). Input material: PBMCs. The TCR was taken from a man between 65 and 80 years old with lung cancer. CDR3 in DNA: TGCAGCGTTCGAAGGAGGGTGGACACCGGGGAGCTGTTTTTT. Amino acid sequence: CSVRRRVDTGELFF.